This entry concerns a single T cell receptor (beta chain). This entry is derived from a study of shared clonotypes between healthy human individuals. Germline CDR1 reads SGHRS; CDR2 reads YFSETQ. V shed 2 bases and J shed 6 bases, with 16 bases lying between them. This CDR3 is 15 amino acids long. Profiled with immunoSEQ multiplex PCR; TCRdb holds only in-frame clones, not every one. The profile shows nearly 1 million clones, approximately 80% of them singletons. The sequence came from a man younger than 30 in good health. The V gene is TRBV5-1, the J gene TRBJ2-3, with unresolved D. Sequencing was performed on memory CD4+ T cells sorted from blood. Subset noted: CD45RA-negative fraction. This CDR3 is CASSFLGLGSDTQYF. CDR3 DNA sequence: TGCGCCAGCAGCTTCCTGGGCCTCGGGTCGGATACGCAGTATTTT.